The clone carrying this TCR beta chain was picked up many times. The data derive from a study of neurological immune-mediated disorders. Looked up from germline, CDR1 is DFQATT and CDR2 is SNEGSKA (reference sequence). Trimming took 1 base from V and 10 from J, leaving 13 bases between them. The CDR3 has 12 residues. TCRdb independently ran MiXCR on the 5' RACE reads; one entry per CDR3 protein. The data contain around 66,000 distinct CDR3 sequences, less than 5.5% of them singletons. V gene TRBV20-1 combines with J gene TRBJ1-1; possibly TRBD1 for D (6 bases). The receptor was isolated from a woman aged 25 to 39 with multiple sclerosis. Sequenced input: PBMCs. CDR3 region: CSARAGARGAFF. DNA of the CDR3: TGCAGTGCTAGAGCGGGGGCGCGGGGAGCTTTCTTT.